The 17 T cell receptor beta chains reported below all come from one sample, sequenced in a study of T cells after yellow fever vaccination (dated by TCRdb to between 2019 and 2020). The library was built by means of 5' RACE. Instrument on record: Illumina NovaSeq 6000. Using fastp trimming at Q25 and MiXCR clonotype assembly, TCRdb reanalyzed the public sequencing data and kept in-frame beta chains. A single entry per CDR3 protein holds the most common genes and DNA from its merged rows. A total of 250,000 to 350,000 distinct CDR3 sequences appear in this sample, 7.5% to 9.5% of them only once. Of the sample, 3% to 4% is held by the ten largest clones. Reading the label with the study, this specimen's treatment or condition is: live attenuated yellow fever vaccine strain. The starting material was CD4+ T cells sorted from PBMCs, obtained 5 days after the yellow fever booster vaccination. These receptors came from a man aged 18 to 30 who received the YFV17D yellow fever vaccine.

J is TRBJ1-1 and V is TRBV7-9; 8 nucleotides align to TRBD1. J lost 9 bases, V lost 4 bases, and 10 bases had no gene match. The germline gives CDR1 SEHNR, CDR2 FQNEAQ (reference sequence). The CDR3 runs to 14 residues. Written as DNA, the CDR3 is TGTGCCAGCAGCTCTCAACCGGGACAGGTTAAAGCTTTCTTT. This codes for CASSSQPGQVKAFF.

This clonotype was observed a few times. In DNA, the CDR3 is TGTGCCAGCAGCTCCCAGCTAGGCCAAAACTATGGCTACACCTTC. It codes for CASSSQLGQNYGYTF. The chain combines TRBV7-2 with TRBJ1-2; D is ambiguous. CDR1 is SGHTA, CDR2 FQGNSA, per germline. The CDR3 length is 15 residues. V shed 4 bases and J shed 2 bases, with 14 bases lying between them.

This clonotype was picked up a small number of times. The genes are TRBV4-1 and TRBJ2-7; D might be TRBD1 (6 bases). The CDR3 spans 16 residues. Germline V lookup: CDR1 MGHRA, CDR2 YSYEKL. V was trimmed by 4 bases and J by 3 bases, leaving 19 bases between them. The CDR3 nucleotides read TGCGCCAGCAGCCGGATAGGACAGAGAAGTTACTACGAGCAGTACTTC. Translated: CASSRIGQRSYYEQYF.

This chain connects TRBV7-2 to TRBJ1-3, with no clear D. Trimming took off 5 bases at V and 2 bases at J, with 16 bases between the two ends. This CDR3 contains 16 residues. CDR1 and CDR2 from the germline V gene are SGHTA and FQGNSA. For the CDR3, the DNA is TGTGCCAGCAGCGCAACGGGGAGATCGACTGGAAACACCATATATTTT. Residues: CASSATGRSTGNTIYF. The full variable domain, with the rest looked up from reference TRBV7-2 and TRBJ1-3, is GAGVSQSPSNKVTEKGKDVELRCDPISGHTALYWYRQSLGQGLEFLIYFQGNSAPDKSGLPSDRFSAERTGGSVSTLTIQRTQQEDSAVYLCASSATGRSTGNTIYFGEGSWLTVV.

In its sample, this clonotype was seen a few times. The CDR3 here is CSARLAGGDNEQFF. The CDR3, as DNA: TGCAGTGCCCGACTAGCGGGGGGGGACAATGAGCAGTTCTTC. The chain carries TRBV20-1 and TRBJ2-1; 14 bases align to TRBD2. Germline CDR1 DFQATT, CDR2 SNEGSKA (reference sequence). CDR3 length: 14 residues. Germline trimming cut 6 bases from V and 5 bases from J; bases unmatched to any gene: 3.

This clonotype was detected only a few times. J is TRBJ2-7 and V is TRBV7-2; D call uncertain. The CDR3 contains 13 residues. In germline, CDR1 is SGHTA, CDR2 FQGNSA. V was pared by 2 bases and J by 3 bases, with 8 bases between. The CDR3 DNA reads TGTGCCAGCAGCTTACTGTACAACTACGAGCAGTACTTC. Translating gives CASSLLYNYEQYF.

This clonotype was observed many times. V usage is TRBV12-3 or TRBV12-4 and J usage is TRBJ1-5; D ambiguous. The V end was cut by 6 bases, the J end by 2 bases, with 20 bases between. The CDR3 contains 17 residues. In DNA, the CDR3 is TGTGCCAGCAGCACCCGCGGCCTGATAGAAGGCAATCAGCCCCAGCATTTT. It translates to CASSTRGLIEGNQPQHF.

Ten or more counts support this clonotype. The chain has TRBV25-1 and TRBJ2-7; D remains unclear. The CDR3 runs 12 residues. V lost 4 bases, J lost 2 bases, and 6 bases lay in between. The germline V gene has CDR1 MGHDK and CDR2 SYGVNS. The CDR3 DNA is TGTGCCAGCAGTGGTGTGACCTACGAGCAGTACTTC. It translates to CASSGVTYEQYF.

This clonotype was observed many times. The chain uses TRBV29-1 and TRBJ2-2; D possibly corresponds to TRBD2 (5 bases). Germline V gives CDR1 SQVTM, CDR2 ANQGSEA. CDR3 length: 14 residues. V was trimmed by 4 bases and J by 4 bases, leaving 13 bases between them. This chain's CDR3 is CSVGEGRFTGELFF. The CDR3 region has the DNA TGCAGCGTTGGCGAAGGGAGATTCACCGGGGAGCTGTTTTTT.

This clonotype has just a few counts. This rearrangement joins TRBV6-1 to TRBJ2-3; D is unclear. Germline values: CDR1 MNHNS, CDR2 SASEGT. This CDR3 is built from 12 residues. V was cut by 7 bases and J by 5 bases, with 10 bases left in between. The CDR3 here is CASTQGRDTQYF. In DNA form, the CDR3 reads TGTGCCAGCACCCAAGGGCGAGATACGCAGTATTTT.

This clonotype was picked up many times. The chain couples TRBV20-1 to TRBJ1-5; possible D gene TRBD1, 6 bases. The CDR3 runs 16 residues. Deletions cut 1 base from V and 2 bases from J, with 15 bases between. Germline-derived CDR1 and CDR2 are DFQATT and SNEGSKA (reference sequence). CDR3 in amino acids: CSARVRGRGGNQPQHF. The CDR3 coding sequence is TGCAGTGCTAGAGTCCGAGGCAGGGGTGGCAATCAGCCCCAGCATTTT.

The chain has TRBV4-1 and TRBJ2-5; TRBD2 is a possible D gene (5 bases). The germline V gene has CDR1 MGHRA and CDR2 YSYEKL. This CDR3 is built from 13 residues. The germline V and J ends were trimmed by 3 bases and 4 bases, with 9 bases remaining between them. In DNA form, the CDR3 reads TGCGCCAGCAGCCAGGGAGATCTAGAGACCCAGTACTTC. Encoded protein: CASSQGDLETQYF.

This clonotype has just a few counts. The V and J genes are TRBV4-2 and TRBJ2-7, with D perhaps matching TRBD1 (6 bases). Germline values: CDR1 LGHNA, CDR2 YNFKEQ. CDR3 length: 16 amino acids. Trimming removed 3 bases from V and 2 bases from J, with 17 bases in between. The CDR3 is CASSQDATGPPYEQYF. The CDR3 coding sequence is TGTGCCAGCAGCCAGGACGCCACAGGGCCACCCTACGAGCAGTACTTC.

The chain employs TRBV28 and TRBJ1-5; D gene ambiguous. This CDR3 comprises 13 residues. The germline V gene encodes CDR1 MDHEN and CDR2 SYDVKM. Trimming took off 2 bases at V and 9 bases at J, with 11 bases between the two ends. The CDR3 reads CASSLGQGGPQHF. The CDR3 bases are TGTGCCAGCAGTTTAGGTCAAGGTGGGCCCCAGCATTTT.

This clonotype was counted ten times or more. This chain uses TRBV29-1 with TRBJ1-1; D unresolved. The ends were cut back, 4 bases at V and 0 bases at J, with 9 bases in the middle. Germline CDR1 and CDR2: SQVTM and ANQGSEA. This CDR3 region has 13 residues. The CDR3 sequence is CSVARRLNTEAFF. In DNA form, the CDR3 reads TGCAGCGTTGCCAGGCGATTGAACACTGAAGCTTTCTTT.

This rearrangement joins TRBV11-1 to TRBJ1-1; 8 bases line up with TRBD1. J lost 9 bases, V lost 5 bases, and 8 bases had no gene match. This CDR3 contains 13 residues. The germline CDR1 and CDR2 sequences are SGHAT and FQDESV (reference sequence). CDR3: CASSQGAVEKAFF. CDR3 nucleotides: TGTGCCAGCAGCCAGGGGGCAGTCGAGAAAGCTTTCTTT.

This clonotype has a handful of counts. This chain links TRBV5-1 with TRBJ2-2; D unresolved. This CDR3 region has 19 residues. Trimming removed 4 bases at V and 3 bases at J, with 25 bases between. CDR1 is SGHRS, CDR2 YFSETQ, per germline. The CDR3 region is CASSPSLWTPRKDTGELFF. The CDR3 DNA is TGCGCCAGCAGCCCTTCGCTATGGACGCCTAGGAAGGACACCGGGGAGCTGTTTTTT.